Listed below are T cell receptor beta chains from one sample, sequenced in a study of molecular identifiers for immune sequencing clone quantification. TCRdb reprocessed the PCR reads via MiXCR and lists one record per CDR3 protein. Counted here are approximately 500,000 distinct CDR3 sequences, over 20% occurring once; the ten biggest clones make up 0.84%. Sample: naive CD8+ T cells from blood, with Jurkat cell RNA spiked in. Receptors were obtained from a human donor in good health. Some libraries in this study had Jurkat cell RNA spiked in. CDR3s include the opening cysteine and the closing phenylalanine or tryptophan. Fields, in order: V gene, D gene, clone size, J gene, CDR3 protein, CDR3 DNA. D genes are given only for firm matches. For some rows the clone size is stated as once, few or many, or as a class when expanded; others skip it.

V: TRBV15; D: TRBD1; size: few; J: TRBJ2-7; CDR3: CATSLDRREQYF; DNA: TGTGCCACCAGTTTGGACAGGAGAGAGCAGTACTTC
V: TRBV6-4; D: TRBD2; size: -; J: TRBJ2-1; CDR3: CASSDSLANYNEQFF; DNA: TGTGCCAGCAGTGACTCACTAGCGAACTACAATGAGCAGTTCTTC
V: TRBV6-4; D: TRBD2; size: many; J: TRBJ2-3; CDR3: CASRVFLAGDTQYF; DNA: TGTGCCAGTCGTGTCTTCCTAGCGGGAGATACGCAGTATTTT
V: TRBV10-2; D: -; size: -; J: TRBJ2-3; CDR3: CASRRSGLPSTDTQYF; DNA: TGCGCCAGCAGAAGATCAGGACTACCTAGCACAGATACGCAGTATTTT
V: TRBV7-9; D: TRBD1; size: many; J: TRBJ2-7; CDR3: CASKTGNEQYF; DNA: TGTGCCAGCAAGACAGGGAACGAGCAGTACTTC
V: TRBV9; D: TRBD1; size: few; J: TRBJ2-1; CDR3: CASSVDRQGKNNEQFF; DNA: TGTGCCAGCAGCGTAGATAGACAGGGAAAGAACAATGAGCAGTTCTTC
V: TRBV7-3; D: TRBD1; size: many; J: TRBJ1-5; CDR3: CASSPNGEGQERYNQPQHF; DNA: TGTGCCAGCAGCCCAAATGGGGAAGGACAGGAGCGATACAATCAGCCCCAGCATTTT
V: TRBV27; D: TRBD2; size: -; J: TRBJ2-7; CDR3: CASSLSGGSNEQYF; DNA: TGTGCCAGCAGTTTATCCGGGGGGTCAAACGAGCAGTACTTC
V: TRBV28; D: -; size: many; J: TRBJ1-5; CDR3: CASSLIRANQPQHF; DNA: TGTGCCAGCAGTTTGATCCGGGCAAATCAGCCCCAGCATTTT
V: TRBV7-9; D: -; size: once; J: TRBJ2-5; CDR3: CASRLARDETQYF; DNA: TGTGCCAGCAGGTTGGCAAGGGACGAGACCCAGTACTTC
V: TRBV11-2; D: -; size: -; J: TRBJ2-7; CDR3: CATARSVYEQYF; DNA: TGTGCCACCGCACGGAGCGTCTACGAGCAGTACTTC
V: TRBV5-1; D: -; size: few; J: TRBJ2-1; CDR3: CASSSKGDEQFF; DNA: TGCGCCAGCAGCTCCAAAGGAGATGAGCAGTTCTTC
V: TRBV27; D: TRBD2; size: few; J: TRBJ2-2; CDR3: CASSPTVVGLAGGNTGELFF; DNA: TGTGCCAGCAGTCCTACCGTCGTGGGACTAGCGGGAGGGAACACCGGGGAGCTGTTTTTT
V: TRBV7-8; D: -; size: -; J: TRBJ1-1; CDR3: CASSTEPNTEAFF; DNA: TGTGCCAGCAGCACTGAGCCGAACACCGAAGCTTTCTTT
V: TRBV6-2/TRBV6-3; D: -; size: few; J: TRBJ1-1; CDR3: CASRGRSGGMNTEAFF; DNA: TGTGCCAGCAGGGGGAGGTCCGGGGGGATGAACACTGAAGCTTTCTTT
V: TRBV28; D: TRBD2; size: many; J: TRBJ2-3; CDR3: CASSPLWSSGVSTDTQYF; DNA: TGTGCCAGCAGTCCCCTTTGGAGTAGCGGGGTTAGCACAGATACGCAGTATTTT
V: TRBV19; D: TRBD2; size: -; J: TRBJ2-1; CDR3: CASSISGGNEQFF; DNA: TGTGCCAGTAGTATATCGGGGGGCAATGAGCAGTTCTTC
V: TRBV27; D: -; size: few; J: TRBJ2-7; CDR3: CASSPIMGSYEQYF; DNA: TGTGCCAGCAGCCCAATAATGGGATCCTACGAGCAGTACTTC
V: TRBV5-6; D: -; size: few; J: TRBJ2-7; CDR3: CASSLWLAVYEQYF; DNA: TGTGCCAGCAGCTTGTGGTTAGCGGTGTACGAGCAGTACTTC
V: TRBV12-3/TRBV12-4; D: -; size: many; J: TRBJ1-1; CDR3: CASSVGPQDENTEAFF; DNA: TGTGCCAGCAGTGTCGGGCCCCAGGACGAGAACACTGAAGCTTTCTTT
V: TRBV6-2/TRBV6-3; D: -; size: many; J: TRBJ1-1; CDR3: CASRETGDLEAFF; DNA: TGTGCCAGCAGGGAGACAGGAGACCTTGAAGCTTTCTTT
V: TRBV7-9; D: -; size: -; J: TRBJ2-3; CDR3: CASSPKQRLTDTQYF; DNA: TGTGCCAGCAGCCCTAAACAGAGGCTCACAGATACGCAGTATTTT
V: TRBV12-5; D: -; size: few; J: TRBJ2-1; CDR3: CASGFSGNEQFF; DNA: TGTGCTAGTGGTTTTTCGGGCAATGAGCAGTTCTTC
V: TRBV7-2; D: TRBD2; size: many; J: TRBJ2-7; CDR3: CASSLRTSAPYEQYF; DNA: TGTGCCAGCAGCTTAAGGACTAGTGCGCCCTACGAGCAGTACTTC
V: TRBV11-2; D: -; size: -; J: TRBJ2-2; CDR3: CASSFGGRRGPLNTGELFF; DNA: TGTGCCAGCAGCTTTGGGGGAAGGCGGGGGCCCCTGAACACCGGGGAGCTGTTTTTT
V: TRBV28; D: TRBD2; size: many; J: TRBJ2-7; CDR3: CASSPGGPLLEQYF; DNA: TGTGCCAGCAGTCCGGGAGGGCCCCTTTTGGAGCAGTACTTC
V: TRBV29-1; D: -; size: few; J: TRBJ2-7; CDR3: CSVHRDNSYEQYF; DNA: TGCAGCGTGCATCGGGACAACTCCTACGAGCAGTACTTC
V: TRBV6-1; D: -; size: many; J: TRBJ1-5; CDR3: CASTHSGFFNQPQHF; DNA: TGTGCCAGCACCCACTCCGGGTTCTTCAATCAGCCCCAGCATTTT
V: TRBV6-2/TRBV6-3; D: TRBD1; size: -; J: TRBJ2-1; CDR3: CASSYPGQGARGEQFF; DNA: TGTGCCAGCAGTTACCCCGGACAGGGGGCTCGGGGTGAGCAGTTCTTC
V: TRBV4-2; D: -; size: many; J: TRBJ2-7; CDR3: CASSQEPGPTYEQYF; DNA: TGTGCCAGCAGCCAAGAACCCGGGCCCACCTACGAGCAGTACTTC
V: TRBV20-1; D: -; size: -; J: TRBJ2-3; CDR3: CSARNERATDTQYF; DNA: TGCAGTGCTAGGAATGAGCGGGCCACAGATACGCAGTATTTT
V: TRBV6-2/TRBV6-3; D: -; size: many; J: TRBJ1-2; CDR3: CASSEDEANYGYTF; DNA: TGTGCCAGCAGTGAAGACGAAGCTAACTATGGCTACACCTTC
V: TRBV19; D: TRBD1; size: -; J: TRBJ2-7; CDR3: CASSIAPGQGPHEQYF; DNA: TGTGCCAGTAGTATAGCCCCGGGACAGGGCCCCCACGAGCAGTACTTC
V: TRBV6-2/TRBV6-3; D: -; size: -; J: TRBJ1-5; CDR3: CACSYSGSNQPQHF; DNA: TGTGCCTGCAGTTACTCCGGTAGCAATCAGCCCCAGCATTTT
V: TRBV20-1; D: -; size: many; J: TRBJ1-5; CDR3: CSASGGLEGNQPQHF; DNA: TGCAGTGCGAGCGGGGGGCTCGAAGGCAATCAGCCCCAGCATTTT
V: TRBV7-6; D: -; size: -; J: TRBJ2-7; CDR3: CASGYGLTYEQYF; DNA: TGTGCCAGCGGCTACGGACTCACCTACGAGCAGTACTTC
V: TRBV3-1; D: -; size: many; J: TRBJ1-1; CDR3: CASSQGSETWEPEAFF; DNA: TGTGCCAGCAGCCAAGGAAGCGAGACTTGGGAACCTGAAGCTTTCTTT
V: TRBV6-5; D: -; size: many; J: TRBJ2-7; CDR3: CASSYGTTYEQYF; DNA: TGTGCCAGCAGTTACGGGACCACCTACGAGCAGTACTTC
V: TRBV11-2; D: TRBD1; size: -; J: TRBJ1-1; CDR3: CASSSLQGAIEAFF; DNA: TGTGCCAGCAGCTCGTTACAGGGGGCAATAGAAGCTTTCTTT
V: TRBV4-3; D: -; size: many; J: TRBJ1-1; CDR3: CASSQERFTGRGTEAFF; DNA: TGCGCCAGCAGCCAAGAACGCTTTACAGGGAGAGGAACTGAAGCTTTCTTT
V: TRBV2; D: -; size: -; J: TRBJ2-7; CDR3: CASIEVFQGTYEQYF; DNA: TGTGCCAGCATTGAAGTATTCCAGGGGACCTACGAGCAGTACTTC
V: TRBV3-1; D: TRBD2; size: -; J: TRBJ2-1; CDR3: CASSQGLAGGNNEQFF; DNA: TGTGCCAGCAGCCAAGGACTAGCGGGGGGCAACAATGAGCAGTTCTTC
V: TRBV25-1; D: TRBD1; size: -; J: TRBJ2-1; CDR3: CASSESDRVYDEQFF; DNA: TGTGCCAGCAGTGAGTCGGACAGGGTATACGATGAGCAGTTCTTC
V: TRBV6-5; D: TRBD1; size: many; J: TRBJ2-2; CDR3: CASSYSRGQGGGGELFF; DNA: TGTGCCAGCAGTTACTCGAGAGGACAGGGAGGTGGCGGGGAGCTGTTTTTT
V: TRBV27; D: -; size: -; J: TRBJ2-3; CDR3: CASSLRSGIDTQYF; DNA: TGTGCCAGCAGTTTAAGATCAGGAATAGATACGCAGTATTTT
V: TRBV2; D: TRBD1; size: many; J: TRBJ2-2; CDR3: CASRNDREWAGELFF; DNA: TGTGCCAGCAGAAACGACAGGGAATGGGCCGGGGAGCTGTTTTTT
V: TRBV13; D: -; size: few; J: TRBJ2-1; CDR3: CASSARHFNEQFF; DNA: TGTGCCAGCAGCGCCCGACATTTCAATGAGCAGTTCTTC